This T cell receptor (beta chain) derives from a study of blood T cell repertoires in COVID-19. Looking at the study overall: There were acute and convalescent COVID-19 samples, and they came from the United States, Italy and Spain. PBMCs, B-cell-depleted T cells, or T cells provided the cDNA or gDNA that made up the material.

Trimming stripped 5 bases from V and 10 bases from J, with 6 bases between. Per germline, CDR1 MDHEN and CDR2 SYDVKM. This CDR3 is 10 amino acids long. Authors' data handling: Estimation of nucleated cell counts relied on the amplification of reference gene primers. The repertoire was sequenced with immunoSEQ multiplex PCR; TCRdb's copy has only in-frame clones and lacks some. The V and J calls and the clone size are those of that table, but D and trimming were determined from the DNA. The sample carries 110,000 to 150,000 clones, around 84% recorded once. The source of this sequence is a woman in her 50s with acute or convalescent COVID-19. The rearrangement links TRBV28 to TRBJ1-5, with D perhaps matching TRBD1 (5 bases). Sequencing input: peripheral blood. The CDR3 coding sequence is TGTGCCAGCAGTACAGGACCCCAGCATTTT. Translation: CASSTGPQHF.